The 32 T cell receptor beta chains presented below share a single source sample, sequenced in a study of blood T cell repertoires in COVID-19. The assay was immunoSEQ multiplex PCR, and TCRdb's table has in-frame clones only and misses some. The sample consists of about 62,000 clones, around 87% of them appearing once. Sequenced material: peripheral blood. The receptors were sampled from a woman aged 55-69 years with COVID-19, enrolled during active disease.

V is TRBV18 and J is TRBJ1-3, with a possible D match to TRBD1 (5 bases). Germline-derived CDR1 and CDR2 are KGHSH and LQKENI. V was shortened by 6 bases and J by 0 bases, with 18 bases between the two germline ends. The CDR3 has 17 residues. The CDR3 protein is CASSPVPSGGSGNTIYF. Here the CDR3 DNA reads TGTGCCAGCTCTCCAGTTCCTTCGGGGGGCTCTGGAAACACCATATATTTT.

The J gene is TRBJ2-3, the V gene TRBV19; 14 bases match TRBD2. Germline V gene data show CDR1 as LNHDA and CDR2 as SQIVND (reference sequence). With V trimmed by 0 bases and J by 4 bases, 3 bases remained unmatched. CDR3 size: 17 residues. The CDR3 reads CASSIEPGLAGADTQYF. CDR3 nucleotides: TGTGCCAGTAGTATAGAACCGGGACTAGCGGGAGCAGATACGCAGTATTTT.

The chain is built from TRBV6-2 or TRBV6-3 and TRBJ1-5; 9 bases fit TRBD1. V was pared by 0 bases and J by 1 base, with 1 base of the junction left unmatched. This CDR3 is 16 amino acids long. CDR1 and CDR2 from the germline V gene are MNHEY and SVGEGT. The CDR3: CASSYSDRGSNQPQHF. The CDR3 bases are TGTGCCAGCAGTTACTCGGACAGGGGAAGCAATCAGCCCCAGCATTTT.

The gene calls are TRBV28 and TRBJ2-5; TRBD1 agrees at 8 bases. The J segment lost 14 bases and the V segment lost 8 bases, leaving 13 bases of the junction unmatched. This CDR3 is built from 12 residues. In germline, CDR1 is MDHEN, CDR2 SYDVKM. CDR3: CASANVRDRRYF. In DNA, the CDR3 is TGTGCCAGCGCCAATGTCCGGGACAGGCGATACTTC. Full variable domain (missing parts from reference TRBV28 and TRBJ2-5): DVKVTQSSRYLVKRTGEKVFLECVQDMDHENMFWYRQDPGLGLRLIYFSYDVKMKEKGDIPEGYSVSREKKERFSLILESASTNQTSMYLCASANVRDRRYFGPGTRLLVL.

V gene TRBV5-1 combines with J gene TRBJ2-1; the D is unclear. Germline assignment: CDR1 SGHRS and CDR2 YFSETQ. V shed 6 bases and J shed 4 bases, with 8 bases lying between them. The CDR3 is 12 residues long. The CDR3 bases are TGCGCCAGCACTTCAGTGTACAATGAGCAGTTCTTC. Protein product: CASTSVYNEQFF.

The chain combines TRBV6-5 with TRBJ2-3; the match to TRBD2 covers 8 bases. Trimming cost V 5 bases and J 3 bases; bases outside gene matches: 7. The CDR3 length is 15 residues. The germline gives CDR1 MNHEY, CDR2 SVGAGI. The CDR3 nucleotides read TGTGCCAGCAGTAGCGGGAGAGTGCAGACAGATACGCAGTATTTT. Residues: CASSSGRVQTDTQYF.

The rearrangement uses TRBV4-2 and TRBJ2-7; unclear D gene. CDR3 length equals 15 residues. Germline V CDR1 and CDR2: LGHNA, YNFKEQ. The V and J ends lost 1 base and 6 bases respectively, with 16 bases between them. Written as DNA, the CDR3 is TGTGCCAGCAGCCAAGCCGGTCGTCTAGTCTCCGAGCAGTACTTC. Its protein is CASSQAGRLVSEQYF.

The chain is built from TRBV11-2 and TRBJ1-2, with D perhaps TRBD1 (5 bases). This CDR3 has 13 amino acids. Germline V CDR1 and CDR2: SGHAT, FQNNGV. Trimming cost V 5 bases and J 3 bases, with 10 bases left between them. DNA for the CDR3: TGTGCCAGCAGCCGATCAGGGTACTATGGCTACACCTTC. This encodes CASSRSGYYGYTF.

The gene calls are TRBV6-2 or TRBV6-3 and TRBJ2-5, with a weak D call TRBD2 (6 bases). The V and J ends lost 2 bases and 4 bases respectively, with 17 bases between them. Germline loops: CDR1 MNHEY, CDR2 SVGEGT. This CDR3 has 16 residues. CDR3 region: CASSYIMGLLGETQYF. Written as DNA, the CDR3 is TGTGCCAGCAGTTACATAATGGGACTCCTTGGAGAGACCCAGTACTTC.

This clone was counted once. The chain couples TRBV5-4 to TRBJ1-1, with 11 bases lining up with TRBD1. Unmatched junction bases numbered 1, after V lost 3 bases and J lost 6 bases. This CDR3 comprises 13 residues. CDR1 is SGHNT and CDR2 is YYREEE in the germline V gene (reference sequence). The CDR3 DNA reads as TGTGCCAGCAGCTGGGACAGGGGGGCTGAAGCTTTCTTT. Residues: CASSWDRGAEAFF.

The chain recombines TRBV7-2 with TRBJ1-5, with TRBD1 matching 8 bases. The CDR3 runs to 16 residues. Trimming took 0 bases from V and 5 from J; bases not matched to a gene: 6. Germline assignment: CDR1 SGHTA and CDR2 FQGNSA. DNA of the CDR3: TGTGCCAGCAGCTTAGCCGGGGACAGGATAGATCAGCCCCAGCATTTT. This translates into CASSLAGDRIDQPQHF.

The chain couples TRBV20-1 to TRBJ2-7; maybe TRBD2 (6 bases). Germline CDR1 DFQATT, CDR2 SNEGSKA (reference sequence). V lost 3 bases and J 0 bases, leaving 12 bases between the germline ends. The CDR3 contains 14 residues. CDR3 coding DNA: TGCAGTGCTAGTTCGGGGGTGTTCTCCTACGAGCAGTACTTC. Translation: CSASSGVFSYEQYF.

This clone was observed once. The genes are TRBV2 and TRBJ1-1; TRBD1 might be the D (5 bases). The germline V gene has CDR1 SNHLY and CDR2 FYNNEI. Trimming took off 3 bases at V and 4 bases at J, with 9 bases between the two ends. The CDR3 contains 13 residues. CDR3 bases: TGTGCCAGCAGTGACCAGGGCCGCACTGAAGCTTTCTTT. Its protein is CASSDQGRTEAFF.

The chain recombines TRBV19 with TRBJ1-2; D may be TRBD1 (5 bases). V shed 2 bases and J shed 0 bases, with 10 bases lying between them. Germline CDR1 LNHDA, CDR2 SQIVND (reference sequence). The CDR3 runs to 15 residues. CDR3 amino acids: CASSIYDRTNYGYTF. CDR3 DNA sequence: TGTGCCAGTAGTATATATGACAGAACTAACTATGGCTACACCTTC.

The chain employs TRBV30 and TRBJ2-7, with D possibly TRBD2 on 6 matching bases. This CDR3 has 15 amino acids. The germline V gene has CDR1 GTSNPN and CDR2 SVGIG (reference sequence). Trimming left V 4 bases short and J 7 bases short, with 23 bases between. CDR3 DNA: TGTGCCTGGACCCTTGGAGGGAGTCGACGTCGGGAGCAGTACTTC. Protein sequence: CAWTLGGSRRREQYF.

This clone was found once. This sequence joins TRBV7-2 and TRBJ2-5; TRBD2 agrees at 8 bases. Germline CDR1 SGHTA, CDR2 FQGNSA. With V trimmed by 5 bases and J by 8 bases, 13 bases remained unmatched. The CDR3 sequence is 15 residues long. The DNA of the CDR3 is TGTGCCAGCAGCCCAAGGGGCGGCAGCGGGAGAACCCAGTACTTC. This sequence encodes CASSPRGGSGRTQYF.

The chain joins TRBV6-5 to TRBJ1-3; 8 bases agree with TRBD1. The germline V gene encodes CDR1 MNHEY and CDR2 SVGAGI. The CDR3 runs to 14 residues. J was trimmed by 3 bases and V by 5 bases; bases with no gene match: 3. In DNA, the CDR3 is TGTGCCAGCAGTCGGACAGGGTTTGGAAACACCATATATTTT. Protein: CASSRTGFGNTIYF.

V gene TRBV30 combines with J gene TRBJ2-1; D perhaps matches TRBD2 (5 bases). V was clipped by 2 bases and J by 5 bases, with 10 bases between them. CDR1 GTSNPN and CDR2 SVGIG come from the germline V gene (reference sequence). The CDR3 contains 13 residues. This CDR3 reads CAWSSGNNNEQFF. The CDR3 coding sequence is TGTGCCTGGAGTTCGGGGAACAACAATGAGCAGTTCTTC.

This clone appeared once. The chain carries TRBV7-3 and TRBJ2-3; tentative D call: TRBD2 (6 bases). Germline-derived CDR1 and CDR2 are SGHTA and FQGTGA. The CDR3 covers 16 residues. The germline V and J ends were trimmed by 5 bases and 2 bases, with 17 bases remaining between them. CDR3 loop: CASSVGSGGITDTQYF. As DNA, the CDR3 is TGTGCCAGCAGCGTAGGGAGCGGAGGGATCACAGATACGCAGTATTTT.

This sequence joins TRBV29-1 and TRBJ2-1, with TRBD2 matching 7 bases. The CDR3 is made up of 14 amino acids. CDR1 SQVTM and CDR2 ANQGSEA come from the germline V gene. The J segment lost 6 bases and the V segment lost 3 bases, leaving 8 bases of the junction unmatched. The CDR3 loop is CSVDPAGVSNEQFF. The CDR3 DNA is TGCAGCGTTGATCCCGCGGGAGTTAGCAATGAGCAGTTCTTC.

The gene calls are TRBV6-5 and TRBJ1-5; D might be TRBD1 (5 bases). The germline V and J ends were trimmed by 6 bases and 2 bases, with 14 bases remaining between them. This CDR3 region has 15 residues. Germline V lookup: CDR1 MNHEY, CDR2 SVGAGI. CDR3 loop: CASRSGQGGNQPQHF. The DNA of the CDR3 is TGTGCCAGCAGGTCCGGGCAGGGTGGCAATCAGCCCCAGCATTTT.

The chain recombines TRBV3-1 (or the pseudogene TRBV3-2) with TRBJ2-7, with TRBD2 matching 10 bases. The CDR3 is 14 residues long. V shed 4 bases, J shed 6 bases, and the junction held 6 bases outside the gene matches. Germline assignment: CDR1 LGHDT and CDR2 YNNKEL (reference sequence). CDR3 coding DNA: TGTGCCAGCAGCCTATCCGGGACTAGCGCCGAGCAGTACTTC. This sequence encodes CASSLSGTSAEQYF.

This chain connects TRBV4-3 to TRBJ2-5; D possibly corresponds to TRBD2 (7 bases). CDR1 is LGHNA, CDR2 YSLEER, per germline. CDR3 length: 17 amino acids. V was clipped by 1 base and J by 2 bases, with 17 bases between them. The CDR3 loop is CASSQGGGRDRQETQYF. The CDR3 DNA follows: TGCGCCAGCAGCCAAGGAGGGGGGAGGGATAGGCAAGAGACCCAGTACTTC.

V and J are TRBV4-3 and TRBJ1-2, with D perhaps matching TRBD1 (6 bases). Trimming shortened V by 1 base and J by 5 bases, and 20 bases separated the two germline ends. CDR1 LGHNA and CDR2 YSLEER come from the germline V gene. The CDR3 totals 17 residues. The CDR3 region has the DNA TGCGCCAGCAGCCAAGCCCTCGGGGGCCGGGGGGATTATGGCTACACCTTC. Protein product: CASSQALGGRGDYGYTF.

The rearrangement links TRBV5-6 to TRBJ1-1; D unclear. V was shortened by 3 bases and J by 0 bases, with 12 bases between the two germline ends. The CDR3 extends over 15 amino acids. The germline V gene encodes CDR1 SGHDT and CDR2 YYEEEE. As DNA, the CDR3 is TGTGCCAGCAGCTCCGCGAACCTAATGAACACTGAAGCTTTCTTT. It yields the protein CASSSANLMNTEAFF.

The J gene is TRBJ2-7, the V gene TRBV6-5; 9 nucleotides align to TRBD1. V gave up 10 bases and J gave up 2 bases; unmatched junction bases: 3. CDR1 is MNHEY and CDR2 is SVGAGI in the germline V gene. The CDR3 is made up of 12 amino acids. In nucleotides, the CDR3 is TGTGCCACCAGACAGGGGGCCTACGAGCAGTACTTC. It codes for CATRQGAYEQYF.

This clone has only a few counts. V usage is TRBV28 and J usage is TRBJ1-2, with 8 bases matching TRBD1. The V gene's germline CDR1 is MDHEN and CDR2 SYDVKM. V dropped 6 bases and J dropped 7; count of bases not matched to a gene: 10. The CDR3 sequence is 14 residues long. The CDR3 region is CASSLGTGRGGYTF. The CDR3 region has the DNA TGTGCCAGCAGCCTTGGGACAGGCCGTGGTGGCTACACCTTC.

The V gene is TRBV9, the J gene TRBJ1-2; unclear D gene. Germline assignment: CDR1 SGDLS and CDR2 YYNGEE. The CDR3 loop spans 12 amino acids. V was trimmed by 0 bases and J by 8 bases, leaving 8 bases between them. CDR3 region: CASSVDANGYTF. The CDR3 DNA is TGTGCCAGCAGCGTAGATGCTAACGGCTACACCTTC.

The chain carries TRBV7-2 and TRBJ2-1; TRBD2 aligns across 10 bases. The CDR3 length is 16 residues. The germline V gene has CDR1 SGHTA and CDR2 FQGNSA. Germline trimming cut 1 base from V and 7 bases from J; bases unmatched to any gene: 7. CDR3 in amino acids: CASSLGDPAGGNEQFF. For the CDR3, the DNA is TGTGCCAGCAGCTTAGGGGATCCAGCGGGAGGGAATGAGCAGTTCTTC. The variable domain in full, completed from reference TRBV7-2 and TRBJ2-1, reads GAGVSQSPSNKVTEKGKDVELRCDPISGHTALYWYRQSLGQGLEFLIYFQGNSAPDKSGLPSDRFSAERTGGSVSTLTIQRTQQEDSAVYLCASSLGDPAGGNEQFFGPGTRLTVL.

The rearrangement joins TRBV4-1 to TRBJ2-1; 8 nucleotides match TRBD2. The CDR3 is made up of 16 amino acids. Germline CDR1 is MGHRA and CDR2 is YSYEKL. V was clipped by 0 bases and J by 8 bases; unmatched bases: 9. In DNA, the CDR3 is TGCGCCAGCAGCCAAGAAGTACTAGCGGTACTGCATGAGCAGTTCTTC. It translates to CASSQEVLAVLHEQFF.

Turning to this clone: Other DNA sequences from this sample encode an identical CDR3 as well. The CDR3, as DNA: TGTGCCAGCACCAGGACAGGGGACACCGGGGAGCTGTTTTTT. It encodes CASTRTGDTGELFF. The chain uses TRBV6-5 and TRBJ2-2; 9 bases match TRBD1. Germline assignment: CDR1 MNHEY and CDR2 SVGAGI. The CDR3 has 14 residues. After removal of 7 bases from V and 3 bases from J, the junction contained 3 bases not matched to a gene.

V is TRBV6-5 and J is TRBJ1-1, with D hard to call. In germline, CDR1 is MNHEY, CDR2 SVGAGI. V shed 8 bases and J shed 0 bases, with 10 bases lying between them. The CDR3 is 13 amino acids. This chain's CDR3 is CASARGMNTEAFF. DNA of the CDR3: TGTGCCAGCGCCAGAGGGATGAACACTGAAGCTTTCTTT.